This is a list of T cell receptor beta chains from one sample in a study of technical replicates of blood from four donors. The method was immunoSEQ multiplex PCR; TCRdb's version includes in-frame clones alone and lacks a portion of them. The sample gives about 61,000 clones, 80% to 90% of which show up once; 5.2% is in the top ten. The sample was PBMCs. These receptors were collected from a human donor in good health. Some clones in this sample may be carry-over from other donors' samples. Both conserved end residues are part of each CDR3.

V gene	J gene	CDR3 protein
TRBV5-4	TRBJ2-3	CASSLAVVGSRGDTQYF
TRBV10-3	TRBJ2-7	CAIGLAGTSYEQYF
TRBV19	TRBJ2-5	CASSIDGGGAVSIVKTQYF
TRBV9	TRBJ2-7	CASSVDSGRSAGEQYF
TRBV11-3	TRBJ2-1	CASSLDLSGSYNEQFF
TRBV4-1	TRBJ2-7	CASSQQEGLVAYEQYF
TRBV7-2	TRBJ1-2	CASRSPPGLGGYTF
TRBV4-3	TRBJ2-3	CASSQDLLAGAGPDTQYF
TRBV6-5	TRBJ2-2	CASRPGLNTGELFF
TRBV19	TRBJ2-2	CASSILANTGELFF
TRBV2	TRBJ2-7	CANRWTSETYEQYF
TRBV5-1	TRBJ1-3	CASSFTVSSGNTIYF
TRBV6-1	TRBJ1-1	CASSPTATGKPFF
TRBV7-2	TRBJ1-5	CASSTGTGFNQPQHF
TRBV4-3	TRBJ2-5	CASSHLRAQGQETQYF
TRBV16	TRBJ2-1	CASSQSLADAEYNEQFF
TRBV12-2	TRBJ1-1	CASRPRPRQSANTEAFF
TRBV7-2	TRBJ1-1	CASSLERQGGAFF
TRBV19	TRBJ2-5	CASKRQGAAETQYF
TRBV14	TRBJ1-3	CASSRPGNTIYF
TRBV10-3	TRBJ2-6	CAISDREGTGANVLTF
TRBV7-8	TRBJ1-3	CASSLDRASGNTIYF
TRBV5-1	TRBJ1-4	CASRATANEKLFF
TRBV7-9	TRBJ2-7	CASSPTDF
TRBV4-1	TRBJ2-1	CASSQSQVSSYNEQFF
TRBV6-6	TRBJ1-6	CASSFGQGEYNSPLHF
TRBV27	TRBJ2-7	CASATSGKAYEQYF
TRBV5-1	TRBJ1-2	CASSSGEGTHYGYTF
TRBV28	TRBJ2-7	CASSWTRDRESYEQYF
TRBV2	TRBJ1-2	CASSQAGYGYTF
TRBV4-2	TRBJ2-7	CASSPNRVGGEQYF
TRBV19	TRBJ1-1	CASTSPSGGPNTEAFF
TRBV27	TRBJ2-2	CASSFTTNTGELFF
TRBV21-1	TRBJ2-7	CASSKSAGYEQYF
TRBV7-9	TRBJ1-3	CASSVSPGNTIYF
TRBV6-5	TRBJ2-3	CASSPGTVGDTQYF
TRBV11-2	TRBJ1-4	CASSLDGRVKKLFF
TRBV7-3	TRBJ2-2	CASSDARLLGTGELFF
TRBV5-1	TRBJ2-7	CASTWDRGNEQYF
TRBV7-2	TRBJ2-5	CQTRGHGEETQYF
TRBV10-3	TRBJ2-7	CAIRGTDHEQYF
TRBV2	TRBJ2-2	CASSEERYELFF
TRBV6-1	TRBJ2-3	CASSERTGGWDTQYF
TRBV7-2	TRBJ1-1	CASSLVWQNTEAFF
TRBV27	TRBJ2-7	CASSLSRDSYEQYF
TRBV4-2	TRBJ2-2	CASSQEGTSVTGELFF
TRBV11-2	TRBJ2-5	CASSLDRVQETQYF
TRBV28	TRBJ2-5	CASSLLRETQYF
TRBV7-2	TRBJ2-5	CASSVAGGGQETQYF
TRBV7-2	TRBJ2-3	CASSSWGGARDTQYF
TRBV4-2	TRBJ1-2	CASSQDVSGQRYGYTF